This T cell receptor (beta chain) was retrieved from a study of blood T cell repertoires in COVID-19. Germline CDR1 and CDR2: MGHRA and YSYEKL. V shed 4 bases and J shed 5 bases, with 11 bases lying between them. This CDR3 has 14 residues. Original data processing: Amplification with reference gene primers provided the estimates of nucleated cell counts. TCRdb's copy holds only in-frame clones and misses some; the assay was immunoSEQ multiplex PCR. The V and J calls and clone size were taken over from that table, and D and trimming were inferred from the DNA. In the table there are roughly 100,000 clones, 75% to 90% of which are singletons.

The genes are TRBV4-1 and TRBJ1-4, with D unresolved. The specimen was peripheral blood. This clonotype was sampled from a woman of 80 years or more with acute or convalescent COVID-19. The CDR3 loop is CASSRWQANEKLFF. Here the CDR3 DNA reads TGCGCCAGCAGCCGGTGGCAGGCGAATGAAAAACTGTTTTTT.